A single T cell receptor beta chain is shown here with its context. Its antigen is currently unknown. The data belong to a study of monozygotic twins with inflammatory bowel disease. A template switching step added UMIs, each with a 6-nucleotide sample barcode. Using the 5' RACE reads, TCRdb records one entry per CDR3 protein without DNA. This sample contains more than 110,000 distinct CDR3 sequences. Germline CDR1 is PRHDT and CDR2 is FYEKMQ (reference sequence). The CDR3 has 15 residues. Study results and caveats: Whereas healthy co-twins had higher TCRbeta diversity (inverse Simpson), IBD patients had lower diversity.

The TCR originated in a human donor with ulcerative colitis or Crohn's disease, or a healthy co-twin of an affected twin (not recorded which). The chain joins TRBV13 to TRBJ1-1; the D call from TCRdb, TRBD1, cannot be confirmed without DNA. Sequenced sample: blood. The CDR3 region is CASSALTGLNTEAFF.